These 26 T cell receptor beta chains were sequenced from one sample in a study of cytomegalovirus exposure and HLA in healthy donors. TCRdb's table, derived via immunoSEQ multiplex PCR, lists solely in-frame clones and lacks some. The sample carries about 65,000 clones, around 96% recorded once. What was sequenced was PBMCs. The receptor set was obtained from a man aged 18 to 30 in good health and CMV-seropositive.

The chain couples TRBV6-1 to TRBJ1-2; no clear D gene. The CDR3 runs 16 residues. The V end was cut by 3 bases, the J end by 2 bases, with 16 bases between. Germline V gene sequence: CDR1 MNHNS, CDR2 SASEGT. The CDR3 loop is CASSDLLVLQNYGYTF. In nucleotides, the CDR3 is TGTGCCAGCAGTGACCTGCTGGTACTCCAAAACTATGGCTACACCTTC.

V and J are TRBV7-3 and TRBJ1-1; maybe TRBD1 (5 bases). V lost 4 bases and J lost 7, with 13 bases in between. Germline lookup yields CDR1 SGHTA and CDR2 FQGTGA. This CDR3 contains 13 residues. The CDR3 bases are TGTGCCAGCAGCTCCCAGGGCGGGGGTGAAGCTTTCTTT. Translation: CASSSQGGGEAFF.

The CDR3 protein is CASSPSDRGNTIYF. Here the CDR3 DNA reads TGTGCCAGCAGCCCAAGCGACAGAGGAAACACCATATATTTT. The chain carries TRBV7-9 and TRBJ1-3; possible D gene TRBD1, 5 bases. The germline V gene has CDR1 SEHNR and CDR2 FQNEAQ (reference sequence). CDR3 length: 14 residues. V was pared by 5 bases and J by 4 bases, with 12 bases between.

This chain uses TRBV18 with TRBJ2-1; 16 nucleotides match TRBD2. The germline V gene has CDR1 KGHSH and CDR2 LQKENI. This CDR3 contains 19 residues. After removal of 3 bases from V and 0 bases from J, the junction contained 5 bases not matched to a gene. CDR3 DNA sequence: TGTGCCAGCTCACCGGGACTAGCGGGAGGGGGGACCTCCTACAATGAGCAGTTCTTC. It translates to CASSPGLAGGGTSYNEQFF.

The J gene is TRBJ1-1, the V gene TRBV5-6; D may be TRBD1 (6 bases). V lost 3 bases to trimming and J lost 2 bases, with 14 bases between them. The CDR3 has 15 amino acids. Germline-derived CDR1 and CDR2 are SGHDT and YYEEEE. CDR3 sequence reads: CASSSGEGVNTEAFF. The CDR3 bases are TGTGCCAGCAGCTCTGGGGAGGGGGTAAACACTGAAGCTTTCTTT.

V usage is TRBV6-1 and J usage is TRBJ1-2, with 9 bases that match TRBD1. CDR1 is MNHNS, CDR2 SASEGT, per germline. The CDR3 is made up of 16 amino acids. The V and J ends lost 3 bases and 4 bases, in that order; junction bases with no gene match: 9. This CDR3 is CASSDGTGKGIYGYTF. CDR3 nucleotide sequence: TGTGCCAGCAGTGACGGGACAGGGAAGGGGATCTATGGCTACACCTTC.

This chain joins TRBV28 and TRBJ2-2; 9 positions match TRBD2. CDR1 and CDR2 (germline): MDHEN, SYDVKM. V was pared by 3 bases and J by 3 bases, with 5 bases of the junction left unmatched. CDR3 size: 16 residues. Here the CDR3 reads CASSFAGGPDTGELFF. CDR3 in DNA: TGTGCCAGCAGTTTTGCGGGAGGGCCCGACACCGGGGAGCTGTTTTTT.

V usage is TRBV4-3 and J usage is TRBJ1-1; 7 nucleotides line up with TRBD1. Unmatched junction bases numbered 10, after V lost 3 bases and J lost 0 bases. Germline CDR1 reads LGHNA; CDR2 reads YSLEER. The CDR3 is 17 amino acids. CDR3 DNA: TGCGCCAGCAGCCAGGCTTTACCGGGACAGATGAACACTGAAGCTTTCTTT. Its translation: CASSQALPGQMNTEAFF.

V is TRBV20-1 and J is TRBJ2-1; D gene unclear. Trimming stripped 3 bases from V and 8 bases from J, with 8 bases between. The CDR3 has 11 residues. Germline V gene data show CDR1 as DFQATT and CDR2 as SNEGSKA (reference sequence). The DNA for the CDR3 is TGCAGTGCTAGTTTGGCTTATGAGCAGTTCTTC. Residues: CSASLAYEQFF.

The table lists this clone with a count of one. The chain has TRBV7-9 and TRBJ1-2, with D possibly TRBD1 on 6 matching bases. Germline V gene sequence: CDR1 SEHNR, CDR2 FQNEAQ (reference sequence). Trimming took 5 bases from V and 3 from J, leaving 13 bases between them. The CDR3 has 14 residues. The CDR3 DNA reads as TGTGCCAGCAGCCCACGGGACACCTACTATGGCTACACCTTC. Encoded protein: CASSPRDTYYGYTF. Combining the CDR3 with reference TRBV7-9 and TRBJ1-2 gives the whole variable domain DTGVSQNPRHKITKRGQNVTFRCDPISEHNRLYWYRQTLGQGPEFLTYFQNEAQLEKSRLLSDRFSAERPKGSFSTLEIQRTEQGDSAMYLCASSPRDTYYGYTFGSGTRLTVV.

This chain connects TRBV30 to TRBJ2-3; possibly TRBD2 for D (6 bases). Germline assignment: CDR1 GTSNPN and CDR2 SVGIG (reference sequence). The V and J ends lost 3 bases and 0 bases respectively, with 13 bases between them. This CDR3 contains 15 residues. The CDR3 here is CAWSELASSTDTQYF. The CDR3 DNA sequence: TGTGCCTGGAGCGAACTAGCTTCTAGCACAGATACGCAGTATTTT.

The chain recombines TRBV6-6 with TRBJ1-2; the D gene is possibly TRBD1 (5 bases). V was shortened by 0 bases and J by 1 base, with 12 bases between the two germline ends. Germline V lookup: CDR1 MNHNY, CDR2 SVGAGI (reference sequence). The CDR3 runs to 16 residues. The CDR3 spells CASSYSGGTLNYGYTF. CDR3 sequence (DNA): TGTGCCAGCAGTTACTCGGGCGGGACTCTTAACTATGGCTACACCTTC.

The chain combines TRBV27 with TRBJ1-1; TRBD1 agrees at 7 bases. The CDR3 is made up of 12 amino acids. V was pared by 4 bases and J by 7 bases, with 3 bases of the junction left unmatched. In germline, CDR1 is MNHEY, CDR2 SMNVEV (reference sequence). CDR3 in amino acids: CASSSGQFEAFF. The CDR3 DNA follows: TGTGCCAGCAGTTCGGGACAGTTTGAAGCTTTCTTT.

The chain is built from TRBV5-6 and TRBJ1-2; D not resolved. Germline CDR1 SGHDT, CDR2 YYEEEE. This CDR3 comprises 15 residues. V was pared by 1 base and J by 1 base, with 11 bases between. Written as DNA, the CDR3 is TGTGCCAGCAGCTTGAAGCGCATTTATAACTATGGCTACACCTTC. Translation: CASSLKRIYNYGYTF.

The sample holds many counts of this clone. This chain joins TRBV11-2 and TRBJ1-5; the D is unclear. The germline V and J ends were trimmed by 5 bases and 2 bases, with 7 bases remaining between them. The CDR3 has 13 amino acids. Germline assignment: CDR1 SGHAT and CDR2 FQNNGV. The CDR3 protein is CASSKTGNQPQHF. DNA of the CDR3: TGTGCCAGCAGCAAAACAGGCAATCAGCCCCAGCATTTT.

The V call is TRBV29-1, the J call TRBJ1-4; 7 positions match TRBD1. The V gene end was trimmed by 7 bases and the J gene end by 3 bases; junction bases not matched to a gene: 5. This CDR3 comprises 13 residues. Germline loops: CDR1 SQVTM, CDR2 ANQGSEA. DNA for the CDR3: TGCAGCGGCCTGACAGGGTCTAATGAAAAACTGTTTTTT. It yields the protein CSGLTGSNEKLFF.

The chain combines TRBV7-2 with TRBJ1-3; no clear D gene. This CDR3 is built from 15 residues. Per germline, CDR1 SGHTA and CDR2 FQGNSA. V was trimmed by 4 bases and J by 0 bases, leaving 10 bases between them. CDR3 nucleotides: TGTGCCAGCAGCTCTCCCCCGGTCTCTGGAAACACCATATATTTT. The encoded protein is CASSSPPVSGNTIYF.

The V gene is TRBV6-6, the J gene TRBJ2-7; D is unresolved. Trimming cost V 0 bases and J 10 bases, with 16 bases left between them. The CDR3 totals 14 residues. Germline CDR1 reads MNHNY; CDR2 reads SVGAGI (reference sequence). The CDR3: CASSYSQDISFQYF. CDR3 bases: TGTGCCAGCAGTTACTCACAAGACATAAGTTTTCAGTACTTC.

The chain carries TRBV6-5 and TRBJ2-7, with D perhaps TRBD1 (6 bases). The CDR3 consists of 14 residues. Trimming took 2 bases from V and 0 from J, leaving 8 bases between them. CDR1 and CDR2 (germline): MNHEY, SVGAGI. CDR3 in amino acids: CASSYLDSSYEQYF. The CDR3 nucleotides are TGTGCCAGCAGTTACCTGGACAGCTCCTACGAGCAGTACTTC.

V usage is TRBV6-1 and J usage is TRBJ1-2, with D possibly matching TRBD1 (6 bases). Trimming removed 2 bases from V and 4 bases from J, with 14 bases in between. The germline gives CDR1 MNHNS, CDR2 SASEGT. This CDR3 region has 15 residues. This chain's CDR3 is CASSELGGVGYGYTF. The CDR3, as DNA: TGTGCCAGCAGTGAACTTGGGGGCGTCGGCTATGGCTACACCTTC.

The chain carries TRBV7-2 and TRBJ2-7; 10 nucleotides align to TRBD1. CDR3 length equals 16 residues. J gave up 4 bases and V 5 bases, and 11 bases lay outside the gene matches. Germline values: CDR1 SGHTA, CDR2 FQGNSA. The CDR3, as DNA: TGTGCCAGCAGCGAACCGGGACAGGGGTTCGGGTACGAGCAGTACTTC. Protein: CASSEPGQGFGYEQYF.

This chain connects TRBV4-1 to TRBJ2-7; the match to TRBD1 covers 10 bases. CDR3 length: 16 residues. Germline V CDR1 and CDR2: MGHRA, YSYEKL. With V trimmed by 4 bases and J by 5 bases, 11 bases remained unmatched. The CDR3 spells CASSPRGGTGDHEQYF. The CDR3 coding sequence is TGCGCCAGCAGCCCCCGGGGGGGGACAGGGGATCACGAGCAGTACTTC.

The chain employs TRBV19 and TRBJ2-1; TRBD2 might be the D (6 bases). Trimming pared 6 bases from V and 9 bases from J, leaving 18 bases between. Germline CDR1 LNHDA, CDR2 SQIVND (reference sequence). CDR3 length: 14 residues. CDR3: CASSPLTGVREQFF. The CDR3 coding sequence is TGTGCCAGTAGCCCCCTAACGGGGGTCCGTGAGCAGTTCTTC. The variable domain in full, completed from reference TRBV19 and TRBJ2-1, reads DGGITQSPKYLFRKEGQNVTLSCEQNLNHDAMYWYRQDPGQGLRLIYYSQIVNDFQKGDIAEGYSVSREKKESFPLTVTSAQKNPTAFYLCASSPLTGVREQFFGPGTRLTVL.

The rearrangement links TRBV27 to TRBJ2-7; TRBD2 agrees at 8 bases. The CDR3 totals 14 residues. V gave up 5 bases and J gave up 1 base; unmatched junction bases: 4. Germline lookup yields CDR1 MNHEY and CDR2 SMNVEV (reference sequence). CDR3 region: CASSRLAFSYEQYF. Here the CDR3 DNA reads TGTGCCAGCAGTAGACTAGCGTTTTCCTACGAGCAGTACTTC.

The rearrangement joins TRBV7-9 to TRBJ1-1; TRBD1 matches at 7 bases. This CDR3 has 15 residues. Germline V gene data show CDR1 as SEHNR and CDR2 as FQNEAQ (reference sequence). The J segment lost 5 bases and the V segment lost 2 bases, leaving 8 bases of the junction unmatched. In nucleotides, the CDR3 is TGTGCCAGCAGCTTATATGGCAGGGGGGATACTGAAGCTTTCTTT. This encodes CASSLYGRGDTEAFF.

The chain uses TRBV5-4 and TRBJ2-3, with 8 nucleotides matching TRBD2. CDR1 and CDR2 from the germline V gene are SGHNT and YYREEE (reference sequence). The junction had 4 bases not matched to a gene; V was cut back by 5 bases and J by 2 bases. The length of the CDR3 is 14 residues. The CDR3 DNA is TGTGCCAGCAGTGGGACTAGACTCACAGATACGCAGTATTTT. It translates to CASSGTRLTDTQYF.